Below are 2 T cell receptor beta chains sequenced from a single sample in a study of coeliac disease. Repertoires were generated with immunoSEQ multiplex PCR, while TCRdb's copy carries only in-frame clones and drops some. The repertoire consists of roughly 7,000 clones, with around two thirds occurring once and the leading ten covering about a fifth. The sequenced sample was lymphocytes from the gut lamina propria. The receptor source for this set is a man aged 60 to 75 with celiac disease on a gluten-free diet.

The chain has TRBV11-3 and TRBJ2-5; 13 positions agree with TRBD2. J was trimmed by 5 bases and V by 5 bases; bases with no gene match: 8. The CDR3 contains 16 residues. CDR1 is SGHNT, CDR2 YENEEA, per germline. CDR3 residues: CASSPRTSGGPETQYF. The CDR3 nucleotides read TGTGCCAGCAGCCCTCGGACTAGCGGGGGTCCGGAGACCCAGTACTTC. Based on the CDR3 plus reference TRBV11-3 and TRBJ2-5, the full variable domain is EAGVVQSPRYKIIEKKQPVAFWCNPISGHNTLYWYLQNLGQGPELLIRYENEEAVDDSQLPKDRFSAERLKGVDSTLKIQPAELGDSAVYLCASSPRTSGGPETQYFGPGTRLLVL.

The V call is TRBV6-5, the J call TRBJ2-1; 8 bases fit TRBD2. Looked up from germline, CDR1 is MNHEY and CDR2 is SVGAGI. Trimming at V came to 6 bases and at J to 9 bases, leaving 10 bases not matched to a gene. The CDR3 is 14 amino acids. The CDR3, as DNA: TGTGCCAGCAGCCTTAGCGGGGTGGGGAGTGAGCAGTTCTTC. As protein: CASSLSGVGSEQFF.